Listed here is a single T cell receptor (beta chain). The sample is drawn from a study of shared clonotypes between healthy human individuals. The CDR3 runs 13 residues. Losses at the gene ends were 2 bases for V and 3 bases for J; bases not matched to a gene: 0. Per the germline V gene, CDR1 is KGHSH and CDR2 is LQKENI. Some clones are missing from TCRdb's copy, which holds only in-frame ones; the method was immunoSEQ multiplex PCR. The sample shows around 500,000 clones, roughly 80% of them seen only once. The sample was PBMCs. The source of this sequence is a middle-aged woman in good health. Some clones in this sample may be carry-over from other donors' samples. J is TRBJ2-7 and V is TRBV18; 8 positions agree with TRBD2. Written as DNA, the CDR3 is TGTGCCAGCTCACCAACTAGCGGCTACGAGCAGTACTTC. Amino acids: CASSPTSGYEQYF.